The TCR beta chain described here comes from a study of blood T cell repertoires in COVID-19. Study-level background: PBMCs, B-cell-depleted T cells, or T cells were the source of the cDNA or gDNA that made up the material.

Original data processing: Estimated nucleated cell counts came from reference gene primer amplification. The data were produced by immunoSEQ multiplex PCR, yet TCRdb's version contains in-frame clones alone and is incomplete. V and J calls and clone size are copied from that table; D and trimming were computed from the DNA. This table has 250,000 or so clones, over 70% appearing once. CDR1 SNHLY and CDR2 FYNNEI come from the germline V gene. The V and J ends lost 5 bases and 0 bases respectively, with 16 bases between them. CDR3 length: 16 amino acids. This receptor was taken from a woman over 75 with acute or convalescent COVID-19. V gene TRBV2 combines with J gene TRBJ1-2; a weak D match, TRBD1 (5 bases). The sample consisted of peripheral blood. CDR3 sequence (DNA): TGTGCCAGCAGTCCCCAGGGCAGGGCCACTAACTATGGCTACACCTTC. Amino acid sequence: CASSPQGRATNYGYTF.